Below, one T cell receptor beta chain is given with its context. Its antigen is still unknown. Replicate sorted-subset PCRs were loaded with approximately 200 ng DNA, roughly 33,000 T cell genomes. Sequencing was performed with immunoSEQ multiplex PCR; in TCRdb, only in-frame clones are kept and a portion is missing. The data hold millions of clones, with approximately 94% observed a single time. This sample was included in a study of shared clonotypes between healthy human individuals. This CDR3 has 14 amino acids. Germline CDR1 reads SNHLY; CDR2 reads FYNNEI. Deletions cut 7 bases from V and 4 bases from J, with 13 bases between. General study points: Clonotypes which were not shared had lower generation probabilities than clonotypes that all four donors shared. Sharing across four donors was seen in around 5.1% of naive CD4 clonotypes.

The chain recombines TRBV2 with TRBJ2-2; TRBD1 might be the D (6 bases). This TCR derives from a man younger than 30 in good health. The sequencing input was naive CD4+ T cells sorted from blood. As to subset: CD45RA+ positively selected. The CDR3 reads CASILEGGTGELFF. The CDR3 DNA sequence: TGTGCCAGCATATTAGAAGGGGGCACCGGGGAGCTGTTTTTT.